This T cell receptor beta chain was recorded in a study of post-analysis software for immune sequencing data. This CDR3 region has 14 residues. Per the germline V gene, CDR1 is MNHNY and CDR2 is SVGAGI (reference sequence). The V and J ends lost 2 bases and 0 bases respectively, with 7 bases between them. cDNA libraries of TCR beta carried unique molecular identifiers. TCRdb redid the calling of the PCR reads with MiXCR, one entry per CDR3 protein. Of just over 250,000 distinct CDR3 sequences in the sample, 36% were seen once. About this clonotype itself: The antigen is undetermined.

Overall study findings and caveats: Patients carried roughly 5 TRBV segments more frequently than controls did, and TRBV5-6, TRBV5-1 and TRBV20-1 were among them. Samples from a shared batch, those prepared together, strongly co-clustered by F measure. There was significantly lower normalized Chao1 diversity in multiple sclerosis patients than in controls.

The rearrangement joins TRBV6-6 to TRBJ1-1; a weak D match, TRBD1 (5 bases). This clonotype was sampled from a girl under 18 with multiple sclerosis. Sequences were obtained from blood. The CDR3 sequence: CASSYRQMNTEAFF. In nucleotides, the CDR3 is TGTGCCAGCAGTTACAGACAGATGAACACTGAAGCTTTCTTT.